These 29 T cell receptor beta chains were all obtained from the same sample, sequenced in a study of blood T cell repertoires in COVID-19. Some clones are missing from TCRdb's copy, which holds only in-frame ones; the method was immunoSEQ multiplex PCR. Seen here are 25,000 to 30,000 clones, roughly nine tenths observed once, and the top ten hold about a sixth. Sequencing used peripheral blood. The receptors come from a human donor in a cohort sampled during active COVID-19.

The rearrangement joins TRBV5-1 to TRBJ2-1; D may be TRBD1 (5 bases). CDR1 is SGHRS, CDR2 YFSETQ, per germline. The CDR3 has 15 amino acids. Trimming pared 1 base from V and 4 bases from J, leaving 12 bases between. CDR3 sequence reads: CASSLLSGPYNEQFF. CDR3 bases: TGCGCCAGCAGCTTGTTGTCAGGGCCATACAATGAGCAGTTCTTC.

The chain combines TRBV2 with TRBJ2-2, with 7 bases aligning to TRBD1. The CDR3 runs 13 residues. CDR1 and CDR2 (germline): SNHLY, FYNNEI. Trimming cost V 6 bases and J 5 bases; bases outside gene matches: 3. As DNA, the CDR3 is TGTGCCAGCAGACAGGGACAGACCGGGGAGCTGTTTTTT. Translated: CASRQGQTGELFF.

A single count supports this clone. The rearrangement uses TRBV11-1 and TRBJ2-5; D is uncertain. Germline assignment: CDR1 SGHAT and CDR2 FQDESV (reference sequence). V was clipped by 6 bases and J by 4 bases, with 9 bases between them. This CDR3 is 12 amino acids long. The CDR3 spells CASRHTAETQYF. The CDR3 DNA sequence: TGTGCCAGCAGACATACCGCAGAGACCCAGTACTTC.

This chain uses TRBV10-3 with TRBJ2-3; D may be TRBD1 (5 bases). Germline CDR1 ENHRY, CDR2 SYGVKD. Trimming pared 2 bases from V and 8 bases from J, leaving 14 bases between. The CDR3 runs to 14 residues. The CDR3 sequence is CAISEGPGKFTQYF. The CDR3 nucleotides read TGTGCCATCAGTGAGGGCCCAGGGAAGTTTACGCAGTATTTT.

The chain couples TRBV28 to TRBJ2-1, with a weak D call TRBD2 (6 bases). The V gene's germline CDR1 is MDHEN and CDR2 SYDVKM. Trimming left V 3 bases short and J 0 bases short, with 9 bases between. CDR3 length: 15 amino acids. The CDR3 DNA is TGTGCCAGCAGTTTGGCGGGACTCTCCTACAATGAGCAGTTCTTC. As protein: CASSLAGLSYNEQFF.

The chain uses TRBV2 and TRBJ2-1; 7 bases map to TRBD1. The CDR3 consists of 15 residues. With 6 bases clipped from V and 3 bases from J, the junction kept 8 bases outside the gene matches. In germline, CDR1 is SNHLY, CDR2 FYNNEI. The CDR3 bases are TGTGCCAGCAGCGCCGGGACAGCAAACTACAATGAGCAGTTCTTC. This gives the protein CASSAGTANYNEQFF.

The chain combines TRBV18 with TRBJ2-3; D is ambiguous. This CDR3 contains 13 residues. Germline values: CDR1 KGHSH, CDR2 LQKENI. V shed 6 bases and J shed 8 bases, with 15 bases lying between them. CDR3 sequence (DNA): TGTGCCAGCTCCCTGGGCGCCCCTTCTACGCAGTATTTT. It encodes CASSLGAPSTQYF.

This clone showed up just once. The CDR3 nucleotides are TGTGCCAGCAGCTTAGTGAGAGCGGTCGCTCTCAAAAACAATGAGCAGTTCTTC. It yields the protein CASSLVRAVALKNNEQFF. The chain couples TRBV7-9 to TRBJ2-1; the D gene is possibly TRBD2 (5 bases). Looked up from germline, CDR1 is SEHNR and CDR2 is FQNEAQ (reference sequence). The CDR3 length is 18 residues. V was clipped by 1 base and J by 5 bases, with 21 bases between them.

This chain links TRBV19 with TRBJ2-6, with D possibly being TRBD1 (6 bases). Deletions cut 4 bases from V and 2 bases from J, with 18 bases between. Germline-derived CDR1 and CDR2 are LNHDA and SQIVND (reference sequence). The CDR3 sequence is 18 residues long. In DNA form, the CDR3 reads TGTGCCAGTAGTAAACAGGGAACTTCCCTCCCTGGGGCCAACGTCCTGACTTTC. Translation gives CASSKQGTSLPGANVLTF.

The chain employs TRBV19 and TRBJ1-2; possible D gene TRBD1, 5 bases. Germline CDR1 is LNHDA and CDR2 is SQIVND (reference sequence). This CDR3 has 13 amino acids. Trimming pared 2 bases from V and 8 bases from J, leaving 12 bases between. The CDR3 bases are TGTGCCAGTAGTATACAGGGATTACGGGGCTACACCTTC. Translating gives CASSIQGLRGYTF.

The gene calls are TRBV5-4 and TRBJ2-1; 11 bases match TRBD2. The germline CDR1 and CDR2 sequences are SGHNT and YYREEE (reference sequence). Trimming took 0 bases from V and 7 from J; bases not matched to a gene: 3. The CDR3 is made up of 15 amino acids. The CDR3 DNA reads TGTGCCAGCAGCTTGGCGGTAGCGGGAGGGAATGAGCAGTTCTTC. This translates into CASSLAVAGGNEQFF.

The rearrangement links TRBV5-4 to TRBJ2-5, with TRBD2 identical over 15 bases. CDR1 is SGHNT and CDR2 is YYREEE in the germline V gene (reference sequence). The CDR3 length is 17 residues. Trimming at V came to 7 bases and at J to 0 bases, leaving 7 bases not matched to a gene. The CDR3, as DNA: TGTGCCAGCTCACCGGGACTAGCGGGGGGATACCAAGAGACCCAGTACTTC. It codes for CASSPGLAGGYQETQYF.

The rearrangement joins TRBV29-1 to TRBJ2-7; D is undetermined. Germline lookup yields CDR1 SQVTM and CDR2 ANQGSEA. The CDR3 contains 13 residues. Trimming took off 4 bases at V and 3 bases at J, with 13 bases between the two ends. The CDR3 bases are TGCAGCGTTGTCGGCACCGACAACTACGAGCAGTACTTC. This translates into CSVVGTDNYEQYF.

The J gene is TRBJ2-5, the V gene TRBV5-1, with D possibly being TRBD1 (5 bases). The CDR3 length is 15 residues. Trimming took off 6 bases at V and 2 bases at J, with 17 bases between the two ends. Germline V gene sequence: CDR1 SGHRS, CDR2 YFSETQ. The CDR3 region has the DNA TGCGCCAGCACCGCACAGGCCCTGAGGCAAGAGACCCAGTACTTC. Its protein product is CASTAQALRQETQYF.

This chain links TRBV11-2 with TRBJ2-5; TRBD2 aligns across 7 bases. Germline assignment: CDR1 SGHAT and CDR2 FQNNGV. This CDR3 contains 14 residues. With V trimmed by 3 bases and J by 6 bases, 7 bases remained unmatched. CDR3 residues: CASSLSGAGKTQYF. The CDR3, as DNA: TGTGCCAGCAGCTTGAGCGGGGCCGGGAAGACCCAGTACTTC.

The CDR3 DNA sequence: TGCGCCAGCAGCTTGGACAGGGCAACTGACTATGGCTACACCTTC. Its translation: CASSLDRATDYGYTF. This chain links TRBV5-1 with TRBJ1-2, with D perhaps TRBD1 (6 bases). Germline values: CDR1 SGHRS, CDR2 YFSETQ. CDR3 length: 15 amino acids. Trimming removed 0 bases from V and 3 bases from J, with 12 bases in between.

The chain carries TRBV5-1 and TRBJ2-5; TRBD1 agrees at 9 bases. V gave up 4 bases and J gave up 5 bases; unmatched junction bases: 3. Germline assignment: CDR1 SGHRS and CDR2 YFSETQ. The CDR3 is 13 amino acids. For the CDR3, the DNA is TGCGCCAGCAGCCGGACAGGGGTTGAGACCCAGTACTTC. Encoded protein: CASSRTGVETQYF.

The chain recombines TRBV5-1 with TRBJ1-6, with D possibly TRBD1 on 5 matching bases. V was cut by 4 bases and J by 6 bases, with 17 bases left in between. Germline values: CDR1 SGHRS, CDR2 YFSETQ. This CDR3 is 16 amino acids long. CDR3 residues: CASSTLPGTVNSPLHF. In nucleotides, the CDR3 is TGCGCCAGCAGCACCTTACCCGGGACTGTTAATTCACCCCTCCACTTT.

This chain links TRBV9 with TRBJ2-5; D call uncertain. Germline CDR1 SGDLS, CDR2 YYNGEE. The ends were cut back, 0 bases at V and 2 bases at J, with 8 bases in the middle. The CDR3 loop spans 14 amino acids. CDR3 protein: CASSVGVIQETQYF. In nucleotides, the CDR3 is TGTGCCAGCAGCGTAGGAGTTATACAAGAGACCCAGTACTTC.

The chain recombines TRBV19 with TRBJ2-1; TRBD2 aligns across 7 bases. This CDR3 comprises 15 residues. V gave up 3 bases and J gave up 7 bases; unmatched junction bases: 9. CDR1 is LNHDA and CDR2 is SQIVND in the germline V gene (reference sequence). This chain's CDR3 is CASSIEAGIDNEQFF. In DNA, the CDR3 is TGTGCCAGTAGTATCGAAGCGGGAATCGATAATGAGCAGTTCTTC.

This chain links TRBV4-3 with TRBJ2-7; possibly TRBD2 for D (6 bases). The germline gives CDR1 LGHNA, CDR2 YSLEER. The CDR3 is 15 amino acids. The V gene lost 0 bases and the J gene lost 3 bases, with 12 bases spanning the gap. The CDR3 region is CASSQELAGIYEQYF. Here the CDR3 DNA reads TGCGCCAGCAGCCAAGAATTGGCGGGAATCTACGAGCAGTACTTC.

The chain combines TRBV20-1 with TRBJ1-1; tentatively, D is TRBD1 (5 bases). The length of the CDR3 is 11 residues. Deletions cut 6 bases from V and 4 bases from J, with 9 bases between. Germline V CDR1 and CDR2: DFQATT, SNEGSKA (reference sequence). CDR3 loop: CSAQGVTEAFF. The CDR3 DNA reads as TGCAGTGCCCAGGGCGTCACTGAAGCTTTCTTT.

DNA of the CDR3: TGTGCCAGCAGTCCCTGGGAGGGGACTCAGCCCCAGCATTTT. Translated, it gives CASSPWEGTQPQHF. The V call is TRBV28, the J call TRBJ1-5; maybe TRBD1 (5 bases). The ends were cut back, 5 bases at V and 6 bases at J, with 14 bases in the middle. The germline V gene encodes CDR1 MDHEN and CDR2 SYDVKM. The CDR3 is 14 amino acids.

V is TRBV18 and J is TRBJ2-7; D perhaps matches TRBD1 (5 bases). Germline values: CDR1 KGHSH, CDR2 LQKENI. This CDR3 has 15 amino acids. V was clipped by 0 bases and J by 3 bases, with 12 bases between them. Here the CDR3 DNA reads TGTGCCAGCTCACCACCGGGCCAGGGTTACTACGAGCAGTACTTC. Protein product: CASSPPGQGYYEQYF.

In this sample, this clone is medium-sized. This chain uses TRBV2 with TRBJ1-6; D call uncertain. This CDR3 is built from 12 residues. The germline CDR1 and CDR2 sequences are SNHLY and FYNNEI. V lost 3 bases and J lost 15, with 12 bases in between. This CDR3 is CASSDYGGSLHF. The CDR3 nucleotides are TGTGCCAGCAGTGACTATGGAGGGAGCCTCCACTTT.

The rearrangement links TRBV27 to TRBJ2-5; 8 bases agree with TRBD1. V was clipped by 4 bases and J by 5 bases; unmatched bases: 12. Germline V lookup: CDR1 MNHEY, CDR2 SMNVEV (reference sequence). This CDR3 is built from 16 residues. The CDR3 here is CASSSLGQGIQETQYF. DNA of the CDR3: TGTGCCAGCAGTTCTCTAGGACAGGGAATCCAGGAGACCCAGTACTTC.

V is TRBV6-1 and J is TRBJ1-5; D gene unclear. Germline CDR1 is MNHNS and CDR2 is SASEGT. With 1 base removed from V and 4 bases from J, the gap between germline ends came to 8 bases. The CDR3 spans 14 residues. CDR3 loop: CASSEGGGNQPQHF. The CDR3 DNA is TGTGCCAGCAGTGAAGGAGGCGGTAATCAGCCCCAGCATTTT.

This clone was found a few times. The gene calls are TRBV4-3 and TRBJ2-1; D might be TRBD2 (6 bases). Deletions cut 1 base from V and 8 bases from J, with 18 bases between. The V gene's germline CDR1 is LGHNA and CDR2 YSLEER. This CDR3 spans 16 amino acids. In DNA form, the CDR3 reads TGCGCCAGCAGCCAAGCTCGGGGAGGTGGTATTTATGAGCAGTTCTTC. Translating gives CASSQARGGGIYEQFF.

The chain couples TRBV19 to TRBJ2-2; D is perhaps TRBD2 (7 bases). Per germline, CDR1 LNHDA and CDR2 SQIVND (reference sequence). Trimming took 7 bases from V and 0 from J, leaving 15 bases between them. CDR3 length: 16 residues. DNA of the CDR3: TGTGCCAGTAAGGGGGGAGGGATAACGAACACCGGGGAGCTGTTTTTT. Protein: CASKGGGITNTGELFF.